The T cell receptor (beta chain) described here comes from a study of human T cells and chemical hapten exposure (dated by TCRdb to the early 2020s). In the study overall: For sensitization, 2% DPC in acetone was applied to an approximately 2 cm by approximately 2 cm area of upper inner arm skin. The study tracked peripheral blood TCR repertoire changes in vivo during primary and secondary sensitization to the hapten diphenylcyclopropenone (DPC) in alopecia patients. Most of the patients in the cohort were female, and the cohort covered alopecia areata with under or over 50% scalp involvement, alopecia totalis and alopecia universalis. Blood was sampled from patients pre-sensitization (week 0) and at 2, 6 and about 24 weeks after DPC sensitization. Patch testing was performed on the upper back with Finn chambers containing 0.01% DPC, and the patch tests were scored after 6 days according to International Contact Dermatitis Research Group standards. Throughout the approximately 22-week study period, patients were also given weekly therapeutic DPC doses on the scalp. Libraries were combined into a pool for sequencing, and differences in TCR yield between samples came mainly from small differences in library volumes within the pool. For TCR sequencing, blood came from 25 to 35 alopecia patients at anywhere from one to four time points (pre-sensitization, 2, 6 and 24 weeks).

What the work shows at the level of the full study, not this receptor alone: After repeated subsampling, changes were observed in the strength of the expansion versus patch-test correlation and in the threshold at which the correlation became significant. Compared with pre-sensitization or healthy control sets, expanded TCRs formed significantly more large CDR3 similarity clusters, which is consistent with antigen-driven responses. Patch test score correlated positively with the number of PT1 expanded TCRs, reaching significance at thresholds 8, 16 and 32 but not at 4. Because every patient had alopecia, a presumed autoimmune disease, the patients' immune response might differ from that of healthy individuals. DPC sensitization did not change how many TCRs were above 1 in 1000 frequency, and no evidence was found of alterations in global repertoire structure.

A few counts support this clonotype. Its binding antigen is unknown. There are no base qualities to consult, and no much larger clone falls within one base. Libraries were prepared through RACE. Sequencer: NextSeq 500. Library preparation attached unique molecular identifiers to individual cDNA molecules for quantitative, reproducible TCR counting. Both TCR alpha and TCR beta chains were sequenced from each blood RNA sample. Turning to the authors' computational methods: Samples had a median of about 96,000 TCRs, with a range from about 23,224 to 750,000. The Decombinator software suite was used to annotate V, J and CDR3 in the TCR reads. For the PS versus PT1 abundance plots, all samples were subsampled to the same number of TCRs (28,000). TCRs were defined as expanded if absent before sensitization and observed at least eight times at the 2-week time point. The public reads were run again by TCRdb, first through fastp at Q25 and then through MiXCR, and only productive beta chains were kept. Every entry covers one CDR3 protein and lists the most common genes and DNA from its rows. The V and J calls were not made by the authors but by TCRdb's processing. The sample table lists 80,000 to 95,000 distinct CDR3 sequences, over 8.5% of them with a count of one. The ten largest account for roughly 4% of the sample.

The germline V gene (reference sequence) provides CDR1 SEHNR and CDR2 FQNEAQ. The CDR3 has 13 amino acids, counting the end cysteine and phenylalanine. The sequence is cut down to CDR3 DNA, 39 bases in frame from base 1. The V and J ends are trimmed by 0 bases and 7 bases, leaving 9 bases between them. This specimen's time point label, per the study, means: patch test 1, 2 weeks after DPC sensitization. The intended sense of this specimen's treatment or condition label: therapeutic diphenylcyclopropenone sensitization with weekly scalp DPC. Blood at each patch-test visit was drawn before the patch test was applied. Patients were considered eligible if aged 18 to 70, diagnosed with alopecia and deemed suitable for DPC therapy, and patients were excluded if pregnant. Total RNA was extracted from unfractionated whole blood collected in Tempus Blood RNA tubes.

Here the sequenced sample was whole blood, taken in connection with sensitization to the hapten diphenylcyclopropenone (DPC). Here the chain combines TRBV7-9 and TRBJ1-2; D gene: possibly TRBD1, on 5 matching bases. The TCR sequence derives from a woman in her forties or fifties with alopecia areata. Some clones in this sample may be carry-over from other donors' samples. The CDR3 in this case is CASSLAGGGGYTF. The DNA sequence follows: TGTGCCAGCAGCTTAGCCGGGGGAGGTGGCTACACCTTC.